Described below is a single T cell receptor (beta chain) sequence and its context. The V gene lost 0 bases and the J gene lost 2 bases, with 12 bases spanning the gap. This CDR3 has 15 amino acids. Germline V lookup: CDR1 SGDLS, CDR2 YYNGEE. Time point given: pre-reinfection, 55 to 20 weeks before reinfection detection. No in vitro expansion preceded TCR sequencing of the sorted cells. A couple of donors provided sorted CD3+ CD8+ CD45RO- naive CD8 T cells at all three reinfection time points. Using immunoSEQ multiplex PCR, the repertoire was profiled, and TCRdb retains in-frame clones only, with some absent. Here the sample spans 50,000 or so clones, under 90% being singletons. The data were obtained in a study of memory CD8 T cells in hepatitis C reinfection. Whole-study context: Chronic HCV followed reinfection in a couple of donors who cleared primary infection. Pre-reinfection sampling occurred 55 to 20 weeks ahead of detected reinfection.

Sequencing was carried out using naive CD8+ T cells sorted from blood. This clonotype was obtained from a man aged 18 to 29 with hepatitis C virus infection. The chain uses TRBV9 and TRBJ2-7; the D is unclear. CDR3 in amino acids: CASSVGGDFTYEQYF. The DNA of the CDR3 is TGTGCCAGCAGCGTAGGAGGAGACTTCACCTACGAGCAGTACTTC.